Listed here are 20 T cell receptor beta chains from one sample, sequenced in a study of T cell responses to AZD1222 COVID-19 vaccine listed by TCRdb under 2021. Read against the paper, the sample's time point label means: baseline before first vaccination. The library came from the immunoSEQ multiplex PCR assay. In TCRdb, the immuneACCESS table is reduced to in-frame sequences with V and J assigned. These tables do not hold every clone; where another copy was compared, an unresolved V gene accounts for under half, and the others remain unexplained. The sample includes 95,000 to 150,000 clones, with about 88% observed a single time. The top ten clonotypes cover around a quarter of the sample. Here the sequenced sample was peripheral blood, taken on day 0 of AZD1222 vaccination. These receptors came from an adult in good health.

This clone was seen more than once but under ten times. The rearrangement joins TRBV27 to TRBJ2-7, with 12 bases fitting TRBD1. In germline, CDR1 is MNHEY, CDR2 SMNVEV (reference sequence). The junction had 13 bases not matched to a gene; V was cut back by 6 bases and J by 4 bases. The CDR3 runs 17 residues. The CDR3 here is CASSRVTGTGGGYEQYF. CDR3 in DNA: TGTGCCAGCAGCAGAGTTACCGGGACAGGGGGCGGGTACGAGCAGTACTTC.

The V call is TRBV2, the J call TRBJ1-2; maybe TRBD1 (6 bases). Germline lookup yields CDR1 SNHLY and CDR2 FYNNEI. Trimming removed 2 bases from V and 4 bases from J, with 14 bases in between. The CDR3 consists of 15 residues. CDR3 sequence reads: CASSERARGAYGYTF. CDR3 DNA: TGTGCCAGCAGTGAAAGGGCCAGGGGAGCCTATGGCTACACCTTC.

The rearrangement joins TRBV19 to TRBJ1-5, with 10 bases fitting TRBD1. Germline loops: CDR1 LNHDA, CDR2 SQIVND (reference sequence). J was trimmed by 6 bases and V by 9 bases; bases with no gene match: 5. The CDR3 runs to 13 residues. The CDR3 DNA is TGTGCCAGCAAGGACAGGGGGGGTCAGCCCCAGCATTTT. The encoded protein is CASKDRGGQPQHF.

The table lists this clone with a few counts. The genes are TRBV7-2 and TRBJ2-2; no reliable D call. Germline V gene sequence: CDR1 SGHTA, CDR2 FQGNSA. This CDR3 is 14 amino acids long. Trimming took 1 base from V and 7 from J, leaving 10 bases between them. The CDR3, as DNA: TGTGCCAGCAGCTTAGAGTGGTCAGGCGGGGAGCTGTTTTTT. Translation gives CASSLEWSGGELFF.

The chain couples TRBV6-1 to TRBJ2-7, with D uncertain. V was shortened by 1 base and J by 0 bases, with 7 bases between the two germline ends. The germline CDR1 and CDR2 sequences are MNHNS and SASEGT. The CDR3 runs 14 residues. DNA for the CDR3: TGTGCCAGCAGTGAAGATCGGGTCTCCTACGAGCAGTACTTC. This codes for CASSEDRVSYEQYF.

This chain joins TRBV30 and TRBJ1-2, with D unresolved. CDR1 and CDR2 from the germline V gene are GTSNPN and SVGIG (reference sequence). Trimming shortened V by 3 bases and J by 2 bases, and 13 bases separated the two germline ends. The length of the CDR3 is 14 residues. CDR3 sequence reads: CAWSHPGSNYGYTF. In DNA, the CDR3 is TGTGCCTGGAGCCACCCCGGGTCGAACTATGGCTACACCTTC.

The V gene is TRBV6-4, the J gene TRBJ2-1, with 10 bases aligning to TRBD2. J lost 16 bases, V lost 3 bases, and 9 bases had no gene match. This CDR3 is 13 amino acids long. The germline V gene has CDR1 MRHNA and CDR2 SNTAGT. The CDR3: CASSERGGTSVFF. CDR3 coding DNA: TGTGCCAGCAGTGAACGGGGAGGGACTAGCGTTTTCTTC.

This rearrangement joins TRBV7-6 to TRBJ2-7, with TRBD1 matching over 9 bases. The V gene's germline CDR1 is SGHVS and CDR2 FNYEAQ. V lost 5 bases and J lost 6; bases outside the gene matches: 11. The CDR3 is 15 residues long. The CDR3 is CASSDPGQGTGEQYF. The DNA for the CDR3 is TGTGCCAGCAGCGATCCGGGACAGGGTACCGGCGAGCAGTACTTC.

This clone was found once. V and J are TRBV4-2 and TRBJ2-2, with D possibly matching TRBD2 (5 bases). The length of the CDR3 is 15 residues. Trimming shortened V by 0 bases and J by 6 bases, and 11 bases separated the two germline ends. CDR1 and CDR2 (germline): LGHNA, YNFKEQ. CDR3 in DNA: TGTGCCAGCAGCCAAGAACCGGGAAGGCCCGGGGAGCTGTTTTTT. Translation gives CASSQEPGRPGELFF.

The chain couples TRBV29-1 to TRBJ1-4; tentatively, D is TRBD1 (6 bases). From germline, CDR1 is SQVTM and CDR2 ANQGSEA. The CDR3 extends over 12 amino acids. The ends were cut back, 5 bases at V and 7 bases at J, with 11 bases in the middle. CDR3 loop: CSVRQDSEKLFF. The CDR3 nucleotides are TGCAGCGTTCGGCAGGACAGTGAAAAACTGTTTTTT.

The gene calls are TRBV10-3 and TRBJ2-7; 9 bases match TRBD1. J lost 2 bases, V lost 0 bases, and 5 bases had no gene match. This CDR3 is 16 amino acids long. In germline, CDR1 is ENHRY, CDR2 SYGVKD. DNA for the CDR3: TGTGCCATCAGTGAGTCGACAGGGGGGAACCCCTACGAGCAGTACTTC. This translates into CAISESTGGNPYEQYF.

The CDR3 region is CASAESSYNSPLHF. The CDR3 nucleotides read TGCGCCAGTGCAGAGAGCTCCTATAATTCACCCCTCCACTTT. The chain recombines TRBV5-1 with TRBJ1-6; D call uncertain. The CDR3 has 14 amino acids. Germline assignment: CDR1 SGHRS and CDR2 YFSETQ. V was shortened by 8 bases and J by 0 bases, with 9 bases between the two germline ends.

CDR3 DNA: TGCGCCAGCAGCCAAGAAGGTGCCGGAGAATGGGCCGACACCATATATTTT. This sequence encodes CASSQEGAGEWADTIYF. The chain combines TRBV4-3 with TRBJ1-3; no clear D. The CDR3 runs 17 residues. The germline CDR1 and CDR2 sequences are LGHNA and YSLEER. V gave up 0 bases and J gave up 8 bases, with 20 bases separating them.

The chain links TRBV28 to TRBJ1-1, with D perhaps TRBD1 (5 bases). Germline V lookup: CDR1 MDHEN, CDR2 SYDVKM. The CDR3 runs to 13 residues. V lost 3 bases to trimming and J lost 4 bases, with 9 bases between them. The CDR3 nucleotides are TGTGCCAGCAGTTTCCCTGGGACCACTGAAGCTTTCTTT. Amino acid sequence: CASSFPGTTEAFF.

The CDR3 protein is CASSLTGTTGELFF. Written as DNA, the CDR3 is TGTGCCAGCAGTCTGACAGGGACCACCGGGGAGCTGTTTTTT. The V call is TRBV27, the J call TRBJ2-2, with 7 bases matching TRBD1. The CDR3 has 14 amino acids. The V and J ends lost 5 bases and 4 bases, in that order; junction bases with no gene match: 4. CDR1 and CDR2 from the germline V gene are MNHEY and SMNVEV (reference sequence).

The gene calls are TRBV11-2 and TRBJ2-5; TRBD2 might be the D (6 bases). Per the germline V gene, CDR1 is SGHAT and CDR2 is FQNNGV. V dropped 3 bases and J dropped 2 bases, with 10 bases sitting between them. The CDR3 sequence is 14 residues long. CDR3 nucleotides: TGTGCCAGCAGCTTCGGGGGACGTCAAGAGACCCAGTACTTC. As protein: CASSFGGRQETQYF. The full variable domain, completed using reference TRBV11-2 and TRBJ2-5, is EAGVAQSPRYKIIEKRQSVAFWCNPISGHATLYWYQQILGQGPKLLIQFQNNGVVDDSQLPKDRFSAERLKGVDSTLKIQPAKLEDSAVYLCASSFGGRQETQYFGPGTRLLVL.

The CDR3 nucleotides are TGTGCCAGCAGTTTCCAACAGGCATCCTCTGGAAACACCATATATTTT. Translating it yields CASSFQQASSGNTIYF. The rearrangement links TRBV6-5 to TRBJ1-3; D is possibly TRBD1 (5 bases). CDR3 length: 16 residues. V lost 4 bases and J lost 0, with 13 bases in between. The germline gives CDR1 MNHEY, CDR2 SVGAGI.

This chain uses TRBV10-3 with TRBJ1-1, with D possibly TRBD1 on 5 matching bases. The CDR3 is 14 residues long. Germline V CDR1 and CDR2: ENHRY, SYGVKD. Trimming cost V 1 base and J 4 bases, with 10 bases left between them. The CDR3 coding sequence is TGTGCCATCAGTGAGTTGGGGGGTGGCACTGAAGCTTTCTTT. This gives the protein CAISELGGGTEAFF.

This chain connects TRBV27 to TRBJ2-1; 8 nucleotides agree with TRBD2. Trimming took 7 bases from V and 5 from J; bases not matched to a gene: 7. The CDR3 length is 14 residues. CDR1 and CDR2 from the germline V gene are MNHEY and SMNVEV (reference sequence). The CDR3 sequence: CASTASGPHNEQFF. The CDR3 DNA reads TGTGCCAGCACGGCTAGCGGGCCCCACAATGAGCAGTTCTTC.

There are a few counts of this clone. DNA of the CDR3: TGTGCCAGCAGGGCAACAGGGGAAGGGGGCTACACCTTC. Protein: CASRATGEGGYTF. The chain recombines TRBV7-9 with TRBJ1-2, with TRBD1 identical over 7 bases. CDR3 length: 13 amino acids. Germline assignment: CDR1 SEHNR and CDR2 FQNEAQ (reference sequence). The ends lost 6 bases at V and 8 bases at J; junction bases unmatched: 9.